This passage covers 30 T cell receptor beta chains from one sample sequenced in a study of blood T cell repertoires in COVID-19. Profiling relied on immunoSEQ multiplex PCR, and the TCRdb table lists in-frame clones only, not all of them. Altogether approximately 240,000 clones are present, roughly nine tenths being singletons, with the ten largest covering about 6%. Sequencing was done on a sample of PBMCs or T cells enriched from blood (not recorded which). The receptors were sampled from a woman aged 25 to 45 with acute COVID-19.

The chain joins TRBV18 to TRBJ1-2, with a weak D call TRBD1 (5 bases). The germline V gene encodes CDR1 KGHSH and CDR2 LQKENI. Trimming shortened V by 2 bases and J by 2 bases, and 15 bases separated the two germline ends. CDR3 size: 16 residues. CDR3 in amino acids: CASSPNPGSKNYGYTF. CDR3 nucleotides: TGTGCCAGCTCACCAAACCCAGGGTCAAAGAACTATGGCTACACCTTC.

CDR3 sequence (DNA): TGTGCCAGCAGCTTACAGGGGGCGGGGAGCTACACCTTC. Its protein product is CASSLQGAGSYTF. V gene TRBV5-6 combines with J gene TRBJ1-2; the match to TRBD1 covers 9 bases. Trimming cost V 2 bases and J 9 bases; bases outside gene matches: 5. The CDR3 loop spans 13 amino acids. From germline, CDR1 is SGHDT and CDR2 YYEEEE.

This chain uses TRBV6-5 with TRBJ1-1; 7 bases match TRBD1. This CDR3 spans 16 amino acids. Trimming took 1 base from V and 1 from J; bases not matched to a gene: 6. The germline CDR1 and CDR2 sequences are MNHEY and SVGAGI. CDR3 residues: CASSYLTRGWNTEAFF. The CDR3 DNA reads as TGTGCCAGCAGTTACTTGACCAGGGGGTGGAACACTGAAGCTTTCTTT.

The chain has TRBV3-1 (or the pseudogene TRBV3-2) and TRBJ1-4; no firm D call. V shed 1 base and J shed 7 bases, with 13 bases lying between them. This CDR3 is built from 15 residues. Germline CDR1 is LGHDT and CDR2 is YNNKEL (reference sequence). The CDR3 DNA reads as TGTGCCAGCAGCCAAGGAGGAGATGGTCGTGAAAAACTGTTTTTT. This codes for CASSQGGDGREKLFF.

The CDR3 nucleotides are TGTGCCAGCAGTCCGGAGGAGACAGGGAGAAATGGCTACACCTTC. As protein: CASSPEETGRNGYTF. This chain links TRBV27 with TRBJ1-2, with 7 bases lining up with TRBD1. CDR3 size: 15 residues. The germline CDR1 and CDR2 sequences are MNHEY and SMNVEV (reference sequence). Unmatched junction bases numbered 12, after V lost 5 bases and J lost 6 bases.

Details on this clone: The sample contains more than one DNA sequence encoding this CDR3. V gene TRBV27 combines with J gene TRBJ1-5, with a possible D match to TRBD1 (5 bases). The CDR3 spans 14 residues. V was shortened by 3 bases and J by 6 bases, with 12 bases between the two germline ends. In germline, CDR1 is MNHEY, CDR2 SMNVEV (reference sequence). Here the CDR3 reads CASSLGGQGQPQHF. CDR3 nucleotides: TGTGCCAGCAGTTTGGGCGGTCAGGGTCAGCCCCAGCATTTT.

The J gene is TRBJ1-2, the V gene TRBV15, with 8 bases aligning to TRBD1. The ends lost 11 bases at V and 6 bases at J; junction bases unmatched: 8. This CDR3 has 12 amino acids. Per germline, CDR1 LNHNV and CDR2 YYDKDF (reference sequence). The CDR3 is CAVQGGQNGYTF. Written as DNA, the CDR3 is TGTGCCGTACAGGGGGGTCAGAATGGCTACACCTTC.

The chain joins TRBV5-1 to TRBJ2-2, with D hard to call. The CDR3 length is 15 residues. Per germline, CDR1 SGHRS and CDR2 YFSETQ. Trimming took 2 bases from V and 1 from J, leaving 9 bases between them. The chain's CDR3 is CASSFRSGNTGELFF. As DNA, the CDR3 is TGCGCCAGCAGCTTCCGCTCGGGGAACACCGGGGAGCTGTTTTTT.

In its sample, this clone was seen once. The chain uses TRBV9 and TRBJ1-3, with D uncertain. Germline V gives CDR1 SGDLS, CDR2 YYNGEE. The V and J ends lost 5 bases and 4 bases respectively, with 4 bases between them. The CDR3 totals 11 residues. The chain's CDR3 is CASRRGNTIYF. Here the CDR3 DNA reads TGTGCCAGCAGGCGGGGAAACACCATATATTTT.

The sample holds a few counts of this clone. This CDR3 is CASSGQNTEAFF. CDR3 DNA sequence: TGTGCCAGCAGCGGACAGAACACTGAAGCTTTCTTT. V usage is TRBV9 and J usage is TRBJ1-1; D is unclear. There are 12 residues in the CDR3. Germline loops: CDR1 SGDLS, CDR2 YYNGEE. Deletions cut 3 bases from V and 1 base from J, with 4 bases between.

The DNA for the CDR3 is TGCAGCGTTGGAGGGAGCGGGAGTAAGTACGAGCAGTACTTC. It yields the protein CSVGGSGSKYEQYF. The chain carries TRBV29-1 and TRBJ2-7; the match to TRBD2 covers 8 bases. The CDR3 has 14 residues. With 4 bases clipped from V and 4 bases from J, the junction kept 9 bases outside the gene matches. Per the germline V gene, CDR1 is SQVTM and CDR2 is ANQGSEA.

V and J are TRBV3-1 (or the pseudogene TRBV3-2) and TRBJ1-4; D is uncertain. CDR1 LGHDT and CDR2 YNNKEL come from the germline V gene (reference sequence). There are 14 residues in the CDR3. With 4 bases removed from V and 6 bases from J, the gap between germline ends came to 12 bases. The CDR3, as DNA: TGTGCCAGCAGCCTAGAGGGCGTGGATGAAAAACTGTTTTTT. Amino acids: CASSLEGVDEKLFF.

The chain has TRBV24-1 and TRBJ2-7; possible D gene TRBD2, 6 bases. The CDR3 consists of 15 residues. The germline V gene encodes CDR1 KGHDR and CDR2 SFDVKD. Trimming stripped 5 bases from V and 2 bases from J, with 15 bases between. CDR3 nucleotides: TGTGCCACCAGTGTGAGGAGGGAGAGGACCTACGAGCAGTACTTC. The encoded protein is CATSVRRERTYEQYF.

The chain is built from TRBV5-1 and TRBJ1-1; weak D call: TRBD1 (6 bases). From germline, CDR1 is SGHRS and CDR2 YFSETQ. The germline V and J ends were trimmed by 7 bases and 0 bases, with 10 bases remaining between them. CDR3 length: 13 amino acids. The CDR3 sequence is CASGQGLNTEAFF. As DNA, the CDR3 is TGCGCCAGCGGCCAGGGGCTGAACACTGAAGCTTTCTTT.

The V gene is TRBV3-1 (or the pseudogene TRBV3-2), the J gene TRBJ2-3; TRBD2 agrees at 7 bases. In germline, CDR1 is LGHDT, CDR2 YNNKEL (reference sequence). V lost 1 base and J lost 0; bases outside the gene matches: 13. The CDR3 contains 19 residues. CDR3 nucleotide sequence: TGTGCCAGCAGCCAAGTGGGAGCTAGGGAGCGGGGTAGCACAGATACGCAGTATTTT. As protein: CASSQVGARERGSTDTQYF.

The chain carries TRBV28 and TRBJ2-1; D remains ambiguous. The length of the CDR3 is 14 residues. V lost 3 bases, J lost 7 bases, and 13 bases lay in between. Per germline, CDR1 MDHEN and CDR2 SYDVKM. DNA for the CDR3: TGTGCCAGCAGTTTTGGGTACCGGAGAAATGAGCAGTTCTTC. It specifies CASSFGYRRNEQFF. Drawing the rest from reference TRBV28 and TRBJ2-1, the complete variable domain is DVKVTQSSRYLVKRTGEKVFLECVQDMDHENMFWYRQDPGLGLRLIYFSYDVKMKEKGDIPEGYSVSREKKERFSLILESASTNQTSMYLCASSFGYRRNEQFFGPGTRLTVL.

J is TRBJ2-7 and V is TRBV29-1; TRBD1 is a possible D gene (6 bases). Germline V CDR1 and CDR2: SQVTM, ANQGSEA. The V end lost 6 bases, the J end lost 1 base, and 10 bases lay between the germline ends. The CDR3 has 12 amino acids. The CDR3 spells CSVRTASYEQYF. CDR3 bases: TGCAGCGTGAGGACAGCTTCCTACGAGCAGTACTTC.

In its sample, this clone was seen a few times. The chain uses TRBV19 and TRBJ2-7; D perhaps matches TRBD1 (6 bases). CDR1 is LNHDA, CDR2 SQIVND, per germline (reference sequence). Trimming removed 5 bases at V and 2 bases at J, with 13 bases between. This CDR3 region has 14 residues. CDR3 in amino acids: CASSDWDTAYEQYF. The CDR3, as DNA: TGTGCCAGTAGTGACTGGGACACCGCCTACGAGCAGTACTTC.

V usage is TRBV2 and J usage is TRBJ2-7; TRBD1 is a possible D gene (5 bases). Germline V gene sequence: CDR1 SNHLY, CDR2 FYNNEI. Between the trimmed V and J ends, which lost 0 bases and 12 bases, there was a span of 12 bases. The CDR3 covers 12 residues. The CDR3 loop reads CASSEARRVLYF. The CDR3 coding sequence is TGTGCCAGCAGTGAAGCGCGCAGGGTACTGTACTTC.

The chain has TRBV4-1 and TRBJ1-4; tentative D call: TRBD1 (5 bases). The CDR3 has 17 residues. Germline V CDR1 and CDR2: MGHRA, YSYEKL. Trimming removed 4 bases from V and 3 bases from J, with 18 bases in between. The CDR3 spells CASSRAAGRTANEKLFF. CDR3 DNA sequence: TGCGCCAGCAGCCGAGCGGCAGGGAGGACGGCTAATGAAAAACTGTTTTTT.

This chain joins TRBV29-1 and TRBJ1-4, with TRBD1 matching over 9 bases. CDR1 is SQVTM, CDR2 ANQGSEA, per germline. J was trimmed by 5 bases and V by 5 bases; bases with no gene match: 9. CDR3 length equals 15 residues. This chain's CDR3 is CSVRTGAAHNEKLFF. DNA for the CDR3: TGCAGCGTTCGGACAGGGGCCGCCCACAATGAAAAACTGTTTTTT. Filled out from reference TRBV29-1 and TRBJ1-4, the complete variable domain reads SAVISQKPSRDICQRGTSLTIQCQVDSQVTMMFWYRQQPGQSLTLIATANQGSEATYESGFVIDKFPISRPNLTFSTLTVSNMSPEDSSIYLCSVRTGAAHNEKLFFGSGTQLSVL.

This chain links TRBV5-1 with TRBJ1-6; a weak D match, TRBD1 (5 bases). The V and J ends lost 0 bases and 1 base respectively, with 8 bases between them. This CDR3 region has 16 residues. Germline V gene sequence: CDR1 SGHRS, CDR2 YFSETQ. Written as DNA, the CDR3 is TGCGCCAGCAGCTTGGGTCAGGGTTCCTATAATTCACCCCTCCACTTT. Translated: CASSLGQGSYNSPLHF. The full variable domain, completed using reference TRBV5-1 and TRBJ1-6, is KAGVTQTPRYLIKTRGQQVTLSCSPISGHRSVSWYQQTPGQGLQFLFEYFSETQRNKGNFPGRFSGRQFSNSRSEMNVSTLELGDSALYLCASSLGQGSYNSPLHFGNGTRLTVT.

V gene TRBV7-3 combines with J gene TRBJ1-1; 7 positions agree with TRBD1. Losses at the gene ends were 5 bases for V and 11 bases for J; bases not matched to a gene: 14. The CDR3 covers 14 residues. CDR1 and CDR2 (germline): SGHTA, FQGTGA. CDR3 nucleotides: TGTGCCAGCAGCCTCTCCCACAGGACAGGTGTGGCTTTCTTT. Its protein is CASSLSHRTGVAFF.

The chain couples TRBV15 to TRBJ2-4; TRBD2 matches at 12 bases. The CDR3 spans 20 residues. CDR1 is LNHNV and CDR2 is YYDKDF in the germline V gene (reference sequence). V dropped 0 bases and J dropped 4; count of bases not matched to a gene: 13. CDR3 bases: TGTGCCACCAGCAGAGATCGGGCTAGCGGGGGGGCCAGTACAAAAAACATTCAGTACTTC. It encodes CATSRDRASGGASTKNIQYF.

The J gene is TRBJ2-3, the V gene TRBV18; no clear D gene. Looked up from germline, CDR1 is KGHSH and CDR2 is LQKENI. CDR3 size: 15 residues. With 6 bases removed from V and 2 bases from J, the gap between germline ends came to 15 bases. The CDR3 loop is CASSPTVTPTDTQYF. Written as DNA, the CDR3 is TGTGCCAGCTCCCCTACAGTGACCCCCACAGATACGCAGTATTTT.

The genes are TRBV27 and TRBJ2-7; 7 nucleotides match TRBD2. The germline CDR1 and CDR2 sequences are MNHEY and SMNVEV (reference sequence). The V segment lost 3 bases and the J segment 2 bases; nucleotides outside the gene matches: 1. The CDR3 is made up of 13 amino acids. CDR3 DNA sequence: TGTGCCAGCAGTTTGGGACTAACCTACGAGCAGTACTTC. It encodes CASSLGLTYEQYF.

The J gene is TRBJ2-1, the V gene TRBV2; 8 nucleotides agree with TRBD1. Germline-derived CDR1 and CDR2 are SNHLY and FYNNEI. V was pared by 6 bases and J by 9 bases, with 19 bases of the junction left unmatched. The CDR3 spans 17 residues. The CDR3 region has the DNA TGTGCCAGCAGCCGCCCAACCGAGCGGACAGGGCATTCTGAGCAGTTCTTC. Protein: CASSRPTERTGHSEQFF.

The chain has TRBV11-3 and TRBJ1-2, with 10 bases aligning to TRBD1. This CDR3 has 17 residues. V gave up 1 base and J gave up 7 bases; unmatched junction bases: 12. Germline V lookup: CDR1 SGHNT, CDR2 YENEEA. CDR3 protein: CASSLASPGQGWVGYTF. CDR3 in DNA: TGTGCCAGCAGCTTAGCTTCTCCGGGACAGGGGTGGGTTGGCTACACCTTC.

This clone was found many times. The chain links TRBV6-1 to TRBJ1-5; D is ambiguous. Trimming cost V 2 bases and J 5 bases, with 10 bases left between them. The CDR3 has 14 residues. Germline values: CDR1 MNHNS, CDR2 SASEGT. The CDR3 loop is CASSEWESDQPQHF. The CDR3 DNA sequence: TGTGCCAGCAGTGAATGGGAGAGCGATCAGCCCCAGCATTTT.

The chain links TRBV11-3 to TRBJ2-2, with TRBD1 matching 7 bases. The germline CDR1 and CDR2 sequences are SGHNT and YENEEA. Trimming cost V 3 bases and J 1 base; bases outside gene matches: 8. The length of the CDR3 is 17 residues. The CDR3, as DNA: TGTGCCAGCAGCTTCCCCTCGGGGACAGAGAACACCGGGGAGCTGTTTTTT. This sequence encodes CASSFPSGTENTGELFF. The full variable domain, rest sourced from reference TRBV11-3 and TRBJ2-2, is EAGVVQSPRYKIIEKKQPVAFWCNPISGHNTLYWYLQNLGQGPELLIRYENEEAVDDSQLPKDRFSAERLKGVDSTLKIQPAELGDSAVYLCASSFPSGTENTGELFFGEGSRLTVL.